This T cell receptor (beta chain) was retrieved from a study of OX40 agonist ivuxolimab in advanced cancers. Study summary: Dose-escalation patients had hepatocellular carcinoma, melanoma, renal cell or head and neck cancer. At about 81% male, the cohort had a mean age of 60 years, ranging from about 23 to 79.

Points on this clone: Its antigen is not identified.

Germline lookup yields CDR1 MDHEN and CDR2 SYDVKM. CDR3 size: 15 residues. The V end was cut by 6 bases, the J end by 5 bases, with 17 bases between. Study results and limitations: At doses 0.1 to 3.0 mg/kg, CD4+ and CD8+ clones expanded.

Clones were read by immunoSEQ multiplex PCR, and TCRdb kept only the in-frame ones, dropping some. This table holds 60,000 to 80,000 clones, 86% found once. The chain is built from TRBV28 and TRBJ2-1; D gene unclear. The receptor was isolated from an adult with an advanced solid tumor such as melanoma, head and neck, liver or kidney cancer. The sample in question was CD4+ or CD8+ T cells sorted from blood, obtained in a trial of the OX40 agonist ivuxolimab. CDR3 in amino acids: CASSPGGENHNEQFF. CDR3 sequence (DNA): TGTGCCAGCAGCCCGGGTGGGGAAAACCACAATGAGCAGTTCTTC.